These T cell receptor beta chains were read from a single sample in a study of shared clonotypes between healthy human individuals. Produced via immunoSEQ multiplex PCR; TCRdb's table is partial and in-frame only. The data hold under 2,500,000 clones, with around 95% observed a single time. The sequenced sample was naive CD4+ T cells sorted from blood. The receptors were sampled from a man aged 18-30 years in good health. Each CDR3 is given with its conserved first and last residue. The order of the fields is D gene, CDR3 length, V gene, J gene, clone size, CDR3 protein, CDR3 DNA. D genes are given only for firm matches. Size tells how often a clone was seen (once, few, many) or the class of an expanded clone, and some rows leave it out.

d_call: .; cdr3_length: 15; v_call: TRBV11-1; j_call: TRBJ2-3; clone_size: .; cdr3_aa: CASSGGLRFTDTQYF; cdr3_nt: TGTGCCAGCTCCGGTGGACTTCGGTTCACAGATACGCAGTATTTT
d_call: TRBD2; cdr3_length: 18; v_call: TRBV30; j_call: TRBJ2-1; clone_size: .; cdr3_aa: CAWSAPWLAGTPYNEQFF; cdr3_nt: TGTGCCTGGAGTGCCCCTTGGCTAGCGGGAACCCCCTACAATGAGCAGTTCTTC
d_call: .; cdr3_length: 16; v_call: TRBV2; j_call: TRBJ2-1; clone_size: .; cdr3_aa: CASSGVSGKSYNEQFF; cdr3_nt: TGTGCCAGCAGTGGGGTTAGCGGAAAATCCTACAATGAGCAGTTCTTC
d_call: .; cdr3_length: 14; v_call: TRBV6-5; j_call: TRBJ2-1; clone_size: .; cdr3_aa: CASSPLASYNEQFF; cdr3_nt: TGTGCCAGCAGTCCTTTGGCCTCCTACAATGAGCAGTTCTTC
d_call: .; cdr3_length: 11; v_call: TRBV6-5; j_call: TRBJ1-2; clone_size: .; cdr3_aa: CASGGNYGYTF; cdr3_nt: TGTGCCAGCGGGGGTAACTATGGCTACACCTTC
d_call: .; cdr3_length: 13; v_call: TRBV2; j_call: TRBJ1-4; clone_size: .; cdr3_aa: CASRQGGYEKLFF; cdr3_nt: TGTGCCAGCAGGCAGGGTGGATATGAAAAACTGTTTTTT
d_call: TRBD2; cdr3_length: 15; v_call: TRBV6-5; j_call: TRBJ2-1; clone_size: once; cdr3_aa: CATQTGTSGDGRAFF; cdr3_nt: TGTGCCACCCAAACCGGGACTAGCGGAGATGGAAGAGCGTTCTTC
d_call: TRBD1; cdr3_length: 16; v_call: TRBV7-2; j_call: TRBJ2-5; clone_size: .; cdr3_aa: CASSLVGQGEKETQYF; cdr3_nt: TGTGCCAGCAGCTTAGTTGGACAGGGGGAGAAAGAGACCCAGTACTTC
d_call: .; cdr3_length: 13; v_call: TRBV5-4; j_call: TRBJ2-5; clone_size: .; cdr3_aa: CASSGGFWETQYF; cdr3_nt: TGTGCCAGCAGCGGGGGTTTTTGGGAGACCCAGTACTTC
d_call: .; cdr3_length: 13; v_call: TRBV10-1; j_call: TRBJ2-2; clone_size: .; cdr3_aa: CASSRAGTGELFF; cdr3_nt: TGCGCCAGCAGCCGGGCAGGGACCGGGGAGCTGTTTTTT
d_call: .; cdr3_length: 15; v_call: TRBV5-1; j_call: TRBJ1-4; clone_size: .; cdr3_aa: CASSLVQPTNEKLFF; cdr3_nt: TGCGCCAGCAGCTTGGTCCAGCCAACTAATGAAAAACTGTTTTTT
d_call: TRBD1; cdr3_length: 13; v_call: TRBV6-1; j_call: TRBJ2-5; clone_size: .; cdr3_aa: CASSQDRGETQYF; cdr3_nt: TGTGCCAGCAGCCAGGACAGGGGAGAGACCCAGTACTTC
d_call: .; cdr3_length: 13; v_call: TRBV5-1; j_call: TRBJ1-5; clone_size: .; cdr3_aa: CASSLNSNQPQHF; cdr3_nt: TGCGCCAGCAGCCTTAATAGCAATCAGCCCCAGCATTTT
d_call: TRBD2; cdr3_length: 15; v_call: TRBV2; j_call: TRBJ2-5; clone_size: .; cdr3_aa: CASSGTSGVAETQYF; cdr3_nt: TGTGCCAGCAGTGGCACTAGCGGGGTAGCGGAGACCCAGTACTTC
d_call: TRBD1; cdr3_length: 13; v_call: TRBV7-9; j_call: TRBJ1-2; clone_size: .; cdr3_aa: CASSPDRFYGYTF; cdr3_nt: TGTGCCAGCAGCCCGGACAGGTTCTATGGCTACACCTTC
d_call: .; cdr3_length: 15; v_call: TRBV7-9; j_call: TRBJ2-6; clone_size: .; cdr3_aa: CASSLGPSGANVLTF; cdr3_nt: TGTGCCAGCAGCTTGGGTCCATCTGGGGCCAACGTCCTGACTTTC
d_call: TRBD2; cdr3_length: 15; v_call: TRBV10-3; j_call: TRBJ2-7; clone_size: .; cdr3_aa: CAISESGGSFHEQYF; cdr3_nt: TGTGCCATCAGTGAGAGTGGCGGGAGCTTCCACGAGCAGTACTTC
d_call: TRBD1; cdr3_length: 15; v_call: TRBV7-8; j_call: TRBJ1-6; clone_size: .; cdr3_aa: CASSQGQAYNSPLHF; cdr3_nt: TGTGCCAGCAGCCAGGGACAGGCCTATAATTCACCCCTCCACTTT
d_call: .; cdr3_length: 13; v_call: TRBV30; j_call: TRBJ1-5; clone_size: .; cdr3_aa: CAWRRGPNQPQHF; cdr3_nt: TGTGCCTGGAGGAGGGGACCTAATCAGCCCCAGCATTTT
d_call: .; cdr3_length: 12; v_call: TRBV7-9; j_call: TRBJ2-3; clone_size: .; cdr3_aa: CASSLALGTQYF; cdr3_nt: TGTGCCAGCAGCTTAGCGCTGGGTACGCAGTATTTT
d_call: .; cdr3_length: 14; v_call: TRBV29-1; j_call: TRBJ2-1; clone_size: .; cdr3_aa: CSVEYAGADNEQFF; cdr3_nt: TGCAGCGTTGAATACGCAGGGGCAGACAATGAGCAGTTCTTC
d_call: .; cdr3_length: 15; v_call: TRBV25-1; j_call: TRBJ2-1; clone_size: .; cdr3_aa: CASSDPRVGLNEQFF; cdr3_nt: TGTGCCAGCAGTGATCCCAGGGTGGGCCTTAATGAGCAGTTCTTC
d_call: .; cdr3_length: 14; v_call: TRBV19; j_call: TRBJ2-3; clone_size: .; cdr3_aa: CASSIILQPDTQYF; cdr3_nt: TGTGCCAGTAGTATTATTCTGCAGCCAGATACGCAGTATTTT
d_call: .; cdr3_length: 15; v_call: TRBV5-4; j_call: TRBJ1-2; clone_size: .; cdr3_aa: CASSLDPGWGGGYTF; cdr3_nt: TGTGCCAGCAGCTTGGACCCAGGTTGGGGGGGTGGCTACACCTTC
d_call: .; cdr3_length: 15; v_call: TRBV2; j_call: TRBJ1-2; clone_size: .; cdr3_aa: CASRKPGPEASGYTF; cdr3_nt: TGTGCCAGCAGGAAACCGGGGCCCGAAGCCAGTGGCTACACCTTC
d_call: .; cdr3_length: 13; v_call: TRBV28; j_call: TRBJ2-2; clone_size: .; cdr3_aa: CASSLFGTGELFF; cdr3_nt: TGTGCCAGCAGTTTGTTCGGCACCGGGGAGCTGTTTTTT
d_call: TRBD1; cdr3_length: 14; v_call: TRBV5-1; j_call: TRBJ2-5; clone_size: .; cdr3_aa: CASSLPGGQETQYF; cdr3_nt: TGCGCCAGCAGCTTACCAGGGGGCCAAGAGACCCAGTACTTC
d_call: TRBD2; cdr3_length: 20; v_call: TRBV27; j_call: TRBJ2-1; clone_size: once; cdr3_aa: CASSLIAGRTSGGNQGEQFF; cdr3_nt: TGTGCCAGCAGTTTGATCGCTGGTCGGACCAGCGGGGGCAACCAAGGTGAGCAGTTCTTC
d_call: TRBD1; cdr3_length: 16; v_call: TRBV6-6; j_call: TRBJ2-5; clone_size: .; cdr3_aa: CASSYDPTGGTETQYF; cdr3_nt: TGTGCCAGCAGTTACGACCCGACAGGGGGCACGGAGACCCAGTACTTC
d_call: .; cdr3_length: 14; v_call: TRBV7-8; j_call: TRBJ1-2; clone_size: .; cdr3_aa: CASSLDEGNYGYTF; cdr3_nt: TGTGCCAGCAGCTTAGACGAGGGAAACTATGGCTACACCTTC
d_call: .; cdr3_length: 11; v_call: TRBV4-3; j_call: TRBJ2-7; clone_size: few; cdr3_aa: CASSLVYEQYF; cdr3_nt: TGCGCCAGCAGCCTAGTCTACGAGCAGTACTTC
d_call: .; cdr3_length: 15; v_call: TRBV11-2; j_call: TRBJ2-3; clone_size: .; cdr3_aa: CASSSNGRSTDTQYF; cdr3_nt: TGTGCCAGCAGCTCCAATGGCAGAAGCACAGATACGCAGTATTTT
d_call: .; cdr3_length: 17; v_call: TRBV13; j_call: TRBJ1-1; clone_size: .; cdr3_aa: CASSLQGLLQRNTEAFF; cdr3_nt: TGTGCCAGCAGCTTACAGGGGCTCCTGCAGCGGAACACTGAAGCTTTCTTT
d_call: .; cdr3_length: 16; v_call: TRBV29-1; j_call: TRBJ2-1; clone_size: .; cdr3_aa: CSVEMSAQRGSNEQFF; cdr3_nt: TGCAGCGTGGAAATGTCGGCTCAAAGGGGTAGCAATGAGCAGTTCTTC
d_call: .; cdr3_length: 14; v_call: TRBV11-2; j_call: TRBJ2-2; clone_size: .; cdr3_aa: CASSLGSNTGELFF; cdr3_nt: TGTGCCAGCAGCTTAGGATCGAACACCGGGGAGCTGTTTTTT
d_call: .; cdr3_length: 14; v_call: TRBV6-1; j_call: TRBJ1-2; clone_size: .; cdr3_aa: CASTLGQVNYGYTF; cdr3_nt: TGTGCCAGCACTCTGGGGCAGGTTAACTATGGCTACACCTTC
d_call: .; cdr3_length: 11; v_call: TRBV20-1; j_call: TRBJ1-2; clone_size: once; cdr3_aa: CSASGGGGYTF; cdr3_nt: TGCAGTGCTAGTGGGGGAGGAGGCTACACCTTC
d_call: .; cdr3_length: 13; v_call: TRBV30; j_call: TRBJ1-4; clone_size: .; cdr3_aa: CAWSPQVGEKLFF; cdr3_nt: TGTGCCTGGAGTCCTCAGGTGGGGGAAAAACTGTTTTTT
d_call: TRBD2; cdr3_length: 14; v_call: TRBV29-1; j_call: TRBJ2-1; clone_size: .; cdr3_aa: CSVGLADSYNEQFF; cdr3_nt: TGCAGCGTGGGACTAGCGGACTCCTACAATGAGCAGTTCTTC
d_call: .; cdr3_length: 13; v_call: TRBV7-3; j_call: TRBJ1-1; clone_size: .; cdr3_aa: CASSPGQLTEAFF; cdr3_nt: TGTGCCAGCAGCCCAGGGCAGCTCACTGAAGCTTTCTTT
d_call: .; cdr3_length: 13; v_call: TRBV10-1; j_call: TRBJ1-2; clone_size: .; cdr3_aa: CASRNRPFYGYTF; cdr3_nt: TGCGCCAGCAGAAACAGGCCTTTCTATGGCTACACCTTC
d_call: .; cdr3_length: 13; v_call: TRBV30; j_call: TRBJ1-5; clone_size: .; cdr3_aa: CAWASISNQPQHF; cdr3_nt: TGTGCCTGGGCGTCGATTAGCAATCAGCCCCAGCATTTT
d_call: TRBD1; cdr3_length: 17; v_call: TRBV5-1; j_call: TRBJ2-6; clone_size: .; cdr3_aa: CASRETGGRSGANVLTF; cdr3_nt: TGCGCCAGCAGAGAGACAGGGGGACGCAGTGGGGCCAACGTCCTGACTTTC
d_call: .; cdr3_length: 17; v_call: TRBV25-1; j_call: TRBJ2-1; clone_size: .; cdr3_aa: CASSEFFTRVGVNEQFF; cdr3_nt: TGTGCCAGCAGTGAATTCTTCACCAGGGTGGGCGTTAATGAGCAGTTCTTC
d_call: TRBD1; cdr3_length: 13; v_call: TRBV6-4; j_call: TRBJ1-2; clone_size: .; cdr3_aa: CASSDMTGAGYTF; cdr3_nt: TGTGCCAGCAGCGACATGACAGGGGCTGGCTACACCTTC
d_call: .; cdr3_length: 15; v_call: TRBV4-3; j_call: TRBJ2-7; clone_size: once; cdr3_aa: CASSRGTPKSYEQYF; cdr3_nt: TGCGCCAGCAGCCGCGGGACTCCTAAGAGCTACGAGCAGTACTTC
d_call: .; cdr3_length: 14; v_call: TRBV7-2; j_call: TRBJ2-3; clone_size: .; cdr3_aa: CASSLVAGTDTQYF; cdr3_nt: TGTGCCAGCAGCTTAGTGGCCGGCACAGATACGCAGTATTTT
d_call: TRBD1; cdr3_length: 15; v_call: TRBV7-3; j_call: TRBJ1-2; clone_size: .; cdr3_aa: CASSGGTGASYGYTF; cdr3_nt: TGTGCCAGCAGTGGAGGGACAGGGGCTAGCTATGGCTACACCTTC
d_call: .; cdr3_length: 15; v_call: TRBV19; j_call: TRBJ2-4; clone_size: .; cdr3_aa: CASSTPLAAKNIQYF; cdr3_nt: TGTGCCAGTAGCACCCCTTTAGCAGCCAAAAACATTCAGTACTTC
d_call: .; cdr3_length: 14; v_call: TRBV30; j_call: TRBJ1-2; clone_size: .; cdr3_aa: CAWSVPAGEAGYTF; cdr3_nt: TGTGCCTGGAGTGTACCGGCGGGGGAGGCTGGCTACACCTTC
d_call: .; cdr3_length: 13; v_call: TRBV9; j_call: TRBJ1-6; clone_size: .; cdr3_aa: CASSADPGGPLHF; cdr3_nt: TGTGCCAGCAGCGCGGACCCCGGAGGACCCCTCCACTTT